Listed here are 22 T cell receptor beta chains from one sample, sequenced in a study of blood T cell repertoires in COVID-19. Libraries were prepared by immunoSEQ multiplex PCR; TCRdb keeps only in-frame clonotypes and omits some of them. The sample lists 210,000 or so clones; 81% were seen once. Sequenced sample: PBMCs or T cells enriched from blood (not recorded which). These receptors were obtained from a woman between 45 and 65 years old with acute COVID-19.

The chain uses TRBV28 and TRBJ1-6; the D gene is possibly TRBD1 (6 bases). The germline gives CDR1 MDHEN, CDR2 SYDVKM. The length of the CDR3 is 13 residues. Trimming cost V 9 bases and J 1 base, with 7 bases left between them. The CDR3 loop is CASTGSYNSPLHF. DNA for the CDR3: TGTGCCAGTACAGGGTCCTATAATTCACCCCTCCACTTT.

The chain recombines TRBV30 with TRBJ2-1; TRBD1 is a possible D gene (6 bases). The CDR3 is 16 residues long. Germline V gene lookup returns CDR1 GTSNPN and CDR2 SVGIG (reference sequence). V lost 2 bases, J lost 5 bases, and 19 bases lay in between. The CDR3 region is CAWSLRAPGHNNEQFF. The DNA for the CDR3 is TGTGCCTGGAGTCTCCGGGCGCCGGGACATAACAATGAGCAGTTCTTC.

This rearrangement joins TRBV19 to TRBJ1-3, with unresolved D. Germline V gene lookup returns CDR1 LNHDA and CDR2 SQIVND (reference sequence). V was trimmed by 4 bases and J by 0 bases, leaving 7 bases between them. This CDR3 comprises 14 residues. Here the CDR3 DNA reads TGTGCCAGTAGTAGCGGGGACTCTGGAAACACCATATATTTT. Translated: CASSSGDSGNTIYF.

The J gene is TRBJ2-7, the V gene TRBV7-9, with 11 bases fitting TRBD1. This CDR3 is built from 14 residues. V was pared by 5 bases and J by 4 bases, with 4 bases of the junction left unmatched. The germline gives CDR1 SEHNR, CDR2 FQNEAQ (reference sequence). The DNA for the CDR3 is TGTGCCAGCAGCCGGGGACAGGGGGGGTACGAGCAGTACTTC. Its protein is CASSRGQGGYEQYF. The full variable domain, rest sourced from reference TRBV7-9 and TRBJ2-7, is DTGVSQNPRHKITKRGQNVTFRCDPISEHNRLYWYRQTLGQGPEFLTYFQNEAQLEKSRLLSDRFSAERPKGSFSTLEIQRTEQGDSAMYLCASSRGQGGYEQYFGPGTRLTVT.

The gene calls are TRBV27 and TRBJ2-3; 7 bases map to TRBD1. The V and J ends lost 6 bases and 3 bases, in that order; junction bases with no gene match: 6. This CDR3 has 14 residues. Germline CDR1 and CDR2: MNHEY and SMNVEV (reference sequence). The CDR3 loop reads CASRRQGQTDTQYF. The CDR3 DNA follows: TGTGCCAGCAGAAGACAGGGTCAGACAGATACGCAGTATTTT.

The chain recombines TRBV14 with TRBJ2-7, with D possibly TRBD2 on 5 matching bases. The CDR3 consists of 14 residues. The germline V and J ends were trimmed by 4 bases and 3 bases, with 13 bases remaining between them. The germline gives CDR1 SGHDN, CDR2 FVKESK. The CDR3 region is CASSLGLENYEQYF. CDR3 in DNA: TGTGCCAGCAGCCTAGGACTGGAAAACTACGAGCAGTACTTC.

The chain employs TRBV28 and TRBJ2-3; 8 bases are shared with TRBD2. The CDR3 length is 17 residues. Germline V CDR1 and CDR2: MDHEN, SYDVKM. After removal of 3 bases from V and 3 bases from J, the junction contained 11 bases not matched to a gene. CDR3 region: CASSLWFGAGATDTQYF. The DNA of the CDR3 is TGTGCCAGCAGTTTGTGGTTCGGAGCGGGAGCGACAGATACGCAGTATTTT.

The chain joins TRBV24-1 to TRBJ1-4; D is perhaps TRBD1 (5 bases). V was shortened by 4 bases and J by 8 bases, with 13 bases between the two germline ends. Germline V gene data show CDR1 as KGHDR and CDR2 as SFDVKD. The CDR3 is 14 residues long. CDR3 DNA sequence: TGTGCCACCAGTGACCATGGGACTCGGGAAAAACTGTTTTTT. It yields the protein CATSDHGTREKLFF.

In its sample, this clone was seen a few times. The chain links TRBV6-5 to TRBJ1-5; D is perhaps TRBD1 (5 bases). V was clipped by 7 bases and J by 3 bases, with 13 bases between them. In germline, CDR1 is MNHEY, CDR2 SVGAGI. The CDR3 sequence is 14 residues long. The CDR3 coding sequence is TGTGCCAGCAAGGCGCCCAGGGACAATCAGCCCCAGCATTTT. It specifies CASKAPRDNQPQHF.

This CDR3 reads CASSFPLQNTEAFF. The DNA for the CDR3 is TGTGCCAGCAGTTTTCCTTTACAGAACACTGAAGCTTTCTTT. This chain links TRBV28 with TRBJ1-1; D is uncertain. V was cut by 3 bases and J by 1 base, with 9 bases left in between. The CDR3 is 14 residues long. The germline gives CDR1 MDHEN, CDR2 SYDVKM.

The CDR3 DNA reads as TGTGCCAGCAGCCCGCTCTGGACAGCAAACTATGGCTACACCTTC. It codes for CASSPLWTANYGYTF. The rearrangement joins TRBV3-1 (or the pseudogene TRBV3-2) to TRBJ1-2; a weak D match, TRBD1 (6 bases). Germline V gene lookup returns CDR1 LGHDT and CDR2 YNNKEL (reference sequence). The germline V and J ends were trimmed by 4 bases and 2 bases, with 14 bases remaining between them. The CDR3 contains 15 residues.

The chain links TRBV5-5 to TRBJ1-6; 7 nucleotides agree with TRBD1. This CDR3 contains 14 residues. Trimming at V came to 2 bases and at J to 9 bases, leaving 5 bases not matched to a gene. CDR1 SGHKS and CDR2 YYEKEE come from the germline V gene (reference sequence). CDR3 amino acids: CASSLRQGSSPLHF. CDR3 bases: TGTGCCAGCAGCTTAAGACAGGGCAGTTCACCCCTCCACTTT.

On this clone itself: This sample includes further DNA sequences coding for the same CDR3. The chain has TRBV3-1 (or the pseudogene TRBV3-2) and TRBJ2-3, with D possibly being TRBD2 (6 bases). The germline CDR1 and CDR2 sequences are LGHDT and YNNKEL (reference sequence). Deletions cut 8 bases from V and 0 bases from J, with 12 bases between. The CDR3 length is 14 residues. The CDR3 region has the DNA TGTGCCAGCTCCCGAGGAGGGAGCACAGATACGCAGTATTTT. It is translated as CASSRGGSTDTQYF.

The chain joins TRBV12-3 or TRBV12-4 to TRBJ2-3; D ambiguous. V was trimmed by 10 bases and J by 5 bases, leaving 13 bases between them. The CDR3 is 12 residues long. The CDR3 loop is CATANNKDTQYF. The CDR3 DNA follows: TGTGCCACCGCAAACAACAAAGATACGCAGTATTTT.

This clone was seen more than once but under ten times. J is TRBJ1-1 and V is TRBV19; tentatively, D is TRBD1 (5 bases). Germline CDR1 and CDR2: LNHDA and SQIVND (reference sequence). The CDR3 length is 15 residues. Trimming stripped 3 bases from V and 5 bases from J, with 16 bases between. CDR3 sequence: CASSMIAGSKTEAFF. CDR3 in DNA: TGTGCCAGTAGTATGATCGCAGGGTCTAAGACTGAAGCTTTCTTT.

This clone was detected once. The chain links TRBV23-1 to TRBJ2-7, with TRBD2 identical over 7 bases. TRBV23-1 is marked as an open reading frame, function uncertain. This CDR3 is built from 13 residues. The V segment lost 6 bases and the J segment 2 bases; nucleotides outside the gene matches: 4. This CDR3 reads CASSRGETYEQYF. CDR3 nucleotides: TGCGCCAGCAGCCGGGGGGAGACCTACGAGCAGTACTTC.

As regards this clone: The junction does not match germline at one end; this may be a read error. The V call is TRBV29-1, the J call TRBJ1-2, with D possibly being TRBD1 (6 bases). CDR3 length: 11 residues. Germline values: CDR1 SQVTM, CDR2 ANQGSEA. The CDR3 sequence is CSAEDRNGYTF. In nucleotides, the CDR3 is TGCAGCGCTGAAGACAGGAATGGCTACACCTTC.

This chain connects TRBV27 to TRBJ2-3, with TRBD2 identical over 11 bases. V was clipped by 7 bases and J by 1 base; unmatched bases: 1. Germline V gene data show CDR1 as MNHEY and CDR2 as SMNVEV (reference sequence). CDR3 length: 14 amino acids. CDR3 in amino acids: CASTTSGGTDTQYF. CDR3 nucleotides: TGTGCCAGCACGACTAGCGGGGGCACAGATACGCAGTATTTT.

This chain joins TRBV4-3 and TRBJ1-1; 7 positions match TRBD1. Germline assignment: CDR1 LGHNA and CDR2 YSLEER. Trimming at V came to 0 bases and at J to 1 base, leaving 8 bases not matched to a gene. This CDR3 comprises 17 residues. Here the CDR3 reads CASSQEPAGQQNTEAFF. CDR3 coding DNA: TGCGCCAGCAGCCAAGAACCTGCGGGACAGCAGAACACTGAAGCTTTCTTT.

The sample holds one count of this clone. This rearrangement joins TRBV2 to TRBJ2-5, with 7 bases fitting TRBD2. Trimming cost V 7 bases and J 4 bases; bases outside gene matches: 3. This CDR3 is 12 amino acids long. Per germline, CDR1 SNHLY and CDR2 FYNNEI. The CDR3 DNA reads TGTGCCAGCACCACGGGGGGAGAGACCCAGTACTTC. Encoded protein: CASTTGGETQYF.

This sequence joins TRBV7-9 and TRBJ2-1, with D tentatively TRBD2 (6 bases). Germline V gene lookup returns CDR1 SEHNR and CDR2 FQNEAQ (reference sequence). CDR3 size: 16 residues. V lost 5 bases, J lost 8 bases, and 22 bases lay in between. This CDR3 reads CASSPSGTGVGHEQFF. CDR3 coding DNA: TGTGCCAGCAGCCCCAGTGGGACGGGAGTGGGGCATGAGCAGTTCTTC.

V is TRBV5-8 and J is TRBJ1-5; D perhaps matches TRBD1 (6 bases). The CDR3 covers 14 residues. Germline CDR1 reads SGHTS; CDR2 reads YDEGEE. Trimming cost V 6 bases and J 6 bases, with 16 bases left between them. The CDR3 region is CASIITGIGQPQHF. DNA of the CDR3: TGTGCCAGCATCATAACAGGGATAGGTCAGCCCCAGCATTTT.